This passage covers 30 T cell receptor beta chains from one sample sequenced in a study of PD-L1 blockade in urothelial cancer. Time point reported: peripheral blood 6 weeks after treatment start. Measured with immunoSEQ multiplex PCR; TCRdb has only the in-frame clones, and not every one. This sample has 75,000 to 100,000 clones, with approximately 87% found just once. Sequenced here: PBMCs, sampled around atezolizumab (anti-PD-L1) treatment. These receptors came from a man in his 70s with urothelial cancer.

The table lists this clone with many counts. The chain carries TRBV6-4 and TRBJ2-1; perhaps TRBD2 as D (5 bases). Per germline, CDR1 MRHNA and CDR2 SNTAGT. Trimming took 6 bases from V and 7 from J, leaving 13 bases between them. The CDR3 consists of 13 residues. CDR3 in amino acids: CASSQEDRNEQFF. In DNA, the CDR3 is TGTGCCAGCAGCCAGGAGGATAGAAATGAGCAGTTCTTC.

Sample share makes this clone medium-sized (0.01 to 0.1%). The chain couples TRBV4-2 to TRBJ2-1; 8 bases align to TRBD2. Per germline, CDR1 LGHNA and CDR2 YNFKEQ. V trimming: 0 bases; J trimming: 2 bases; junction bases outside the gene matches: 3. The CDR3 sequence is 16 residues long. This CDR3 reads CASSQDPGGAYNEQFF. Written as DNA, the CDR3 is TGTGCCAGCAGCCAAGACCCCGGGGGGGCCTACAATGAGCAGTTCTTC.

The chain joins TRBV27 to TRBJ2-7, with D perhaps matching TRBD1 (6 bases). The germline V gene encodes CDR1 MNHEY and CDR2 SMNVEV (reference sequence). The CDR3 runs to 15 residues. The V end lost 7 bases, the J end lost 0 bases, and 16 bases lay between the germline ends. The CDR3 spells CASNLQGPSSYEQYF. The DNA for the CDR3 is TGTGCCAGCAACCTCCAGGGGCCCAGCTCCTACGAGCAGTACTTC.

The chain carries TRBV6-1 and TRBJ2-1; the match to TRBD2 covers 9 bases. CDR3 size: 13 residues. Germline CDR1 reads MNHNS; CDR2 reads SASEGT. V lost 4 bases, J lost 13 bases, and 8 bases stayed unmatched. DNA of the CDR3: TGTGCCAGCAGTGTATGGCGGGGGGGCGATCAGTTCTTC. This encodes CASSVWRGGDQFF.

This clone was seen a handful of times. J is TRBJ1-5 and V is TRBV15; D may be TRBD1 (5 bases). Germline-derived CDR1 and CDR2 are LNHNV and YYDKDF (reference sequence). The CDR3 loop spans 14 amino acids. V was trimmed by 5 bases and J by 4 bases, leaving 12 bases between them. The CDR3 DNA reads TGTGCCACCAGCTGGGGGAGGCAGAATCAGCCCCAGCATTTT. The encoded protein is CATSWGRQNQPQHF.

The CDR3 loop reads CSVESLNSLHNEQFF. In nucleotides, the CDR3 is TGCAGCGTTGAATCCTTAAACAGTCTCCACAATGAGCAGTTCTTC. The gene calls are TRBV29-1 and TRBJ2-1; D gene unclear. V was cut by 2 bases and J by 5 bases, with 16 bases left in between. The CDR3 sequence is 15 residues long. Germline CDR1 SQVTM, CDR2 ANQGSEA.

The chain carries TRBV7-2 and TRBJ2-3; TRBD2 matches at 8 bases. Germline lookup yields CDR1 SGHTA and CDR2 FQGNSA. The J segment lost 0 bases and the V segment lost 2 bases, leaving 7 bases of the junction unmatched. This CDR3 region has 17 residues. CDR3 residues: CASSLRAGGLSTDTQYF. Here the CDR3 DNA reads TGTGCCAGCAGCTTAAGGGCGGGAGGCTTGAGCACAGATACGCAGTATTTT.

J is TRBJ2-7 and V is TRBV13; 9 nucleotides align to TRBD1. CDR3 size: 20 residues. Germline lookup yields CDR1 PRHDT and CDR2 FYEKMQ (reference sequence). V lost 3 bases and J lost 0; bases outside the gene matches: 18. The CDR3, as DNA: TGTGCCAGCAGCTTTATCGGGACAGGGTTTGTTAAGAGCCCCTCCTACGAGCAGTACTTC. This translates into CASSFIGTGFVKSPSYEQYF.

The CDR3 sequence: CASSTPGPGSLTEAFF. Here the CDR3 DNA reads TGTGCCAGCAGCACCCCGGGTCCCGGTTCTTTAACTGAAGCTTTCTTT. V is TRBV5-6 and J is TRBJ1-1, with unresolved D. CDR1 and CDR2 (germline): SGHDT, YYEEEE. Trimming took 4 bases from V and 5 from J, leaving 21 bases between them. CDR3 length equals 16 residues.

This clone was counted many times. The genes are TRBV5-8 and TRBJ1-1, with D possibly matching TRBD1 (6 bases). V dropped 4 bases and J dropped 6 bases, with 16 bases sitting between them. Per germline, CDR1 SGHTS and CDR2 YDEGEE. CDR3 length: 14 amino acids. DNA of the CDR3: TGTGCCAGCAGCCGGACGACCGACAGGTCTGAAGCTTTCTTT. Translating it yields CASSRTTDRSEAFF.

The rearrangement links TRBV5-1 to TRBJ2-5; D is possibly TRBD2 (5 bases). Germline V CDR1 and CDR2: SGHRS, YFSETQ. The CDR3 consists of 15 residues. Trimming cost V 4 bases and J 4 bases, with 17 bases left between them. In DNA, the CDR3 is TGCGCCAGCAGCCCCGGGAACTCAGGAGGAGAGACCCAGTACTTC. Its protein product is CASSPGNSGGETQYF.

The V and J genes are TRBV7-9 and TRBJ2-1; D may be TRBD2 (5 bases). The CDR3 extends over 12 amino acids. Germline CDR1 and CDR2: SEHNR and FQNEAQ (reference sequence). The V end was cut by 0 bases, the J end by 10 bases, with 7 bases between. The CDR3 protein is CASSLASAEQFF. For the CDR3, the DNA is TGTGCCAGCAGCTTAGCTAGCGCGGAGCAGTTCTTC.

V is TRBV2 and J is TRBJ1-3; D is possibly TRBD1 (5 bases). CDR1 SNHLY and CDR2 FYNNEI come from the germline V gene. V shed 5 bases and J shed 3 bases, with 11 bases lying between them. The CDR3 runs to 14 residues. CDR3 protein: CASSKDTDGNTIYF. CDR3 in DNA: TGTGCCAGCAGTAAGGACACGGATGGAAACACCATATATTTT.

This clone was seen only once. The V call is TRBV11-2, the J call TRBJ2-2; possibly TRBD1 for D (6 bases). Trimming cost V 5 bases and J 5 bases, with 9 bases left between them. Per germline, CDR1 SGHAT and CDR2 FQNNGV. CDR3 length equals 13 residues. CDR3 sequence reads: CASSHQGTGELFF. CDR3 DNA: TGTGCCAGCAGCCACCAGGGGACCGGGGAGCTGTTTTTT.

The chain combines TRBV18 with TRBJ2-5; D is perhaps TRBD1 (7 bases). V was clipped by 3 bases and J by 5 bases, with 13 bases between them. Per germline, CDR1 KGHSH and CDR2 LQKENI. The CDR3 has 14 amino acids. DNA of the CDR3: TGTGCCAGCTCACCTGCGGCAGGGGGGGAGACCCAGTACTTC. Residues: CASSPAAGGETQYF. Complete variable domain (other parts from reference TRBV18 and TRBJ2-5): NAGVMQNPRHLVRRRGQEARLRCSPMKGHSHVYWYRQLPEEGLKFMVYLQKENIIDESGMPKERFSAEFPKEGPSILRIQQVVRGDSAAYFCASSPAAGGETQYFGPGTRLLVL.

The CDR3, as DNA: TGTGCCAGCAGCTCTCGGACAGGGGGCACTGAAGCTTTCTTT. It codes for CASSSRTGGTEAFF. The chain recombines TRBV2 with TRBJ1-1; 10 nucleotides agree with TRBD1. The germline V gene encodes CDR1 SNHLY and CDR2 FYNNEI. The CDR3 contains 14 residues. J gave up 4 bases and V 6 bases, and 5 bases lay outside the gene matches.

The rearrangement joins TRBV4-3 to TRBJ2-3; 8 bases line up with TRBD2. Per germline, CDR1 LGHNA and CDR2 YSLEER. V was pared by 4 bases and J by 6 bases, with 6 bases of the junction left unmatched. The CDR3 runs to 14 residues. The CDR3 region has the DNA TGCGCCAGCAGCCCTAAGCGGGAGAGGGATACGCAGTATTTT. As protein: CASSPKRERDTQYF.

The chain is built from TRBV7-2 and TRBJ2-3; TRBD2 might be the D (5 bases). The germline V and J ends were trimmed by 1 base and 5 bases, with 10 bases remaining between them. The V gene's germline CDR1 is SGHTA and CDR2 FQGNSA. The CDR3 is made up of 14 amino acids. CDR3 sequence reads: CASSLERGRDTQYF. The CDR3 region has the DNA TGTGCCAGCAGCTTAGAACGGGGTAGAGATACGCAGTATTTT.

The rearrangement uses TRBV9 and TRBJ2-7, with TRBD1 identical over 9 bases. The CDR3 is 15 residues long. V trimming: 3 bases; J trimming: 3 bases; junction bases outside the gene matches: 7. The germline gives CDR1 SGDLS, CDR2 YYNGEE. CDR3 DNA sequence: TGTGCCAGCAGCGCAGCGACAGGGGGGATCTACGAGCAGTACTTC. The encoded protein is CASSAATGGIYEQYF.

The chain employs TRBV13 and TRBJ2-5, with no clear D. Germline V gene lookup returns CDR1 PRHDT and CDR2 FYEKMQ (reference sequence). The CDR3 length is 14 residues. Trimming took off 3 bases at V and 1 base at J, with 9 bases between the two ends. CDR3: CASSFNTAQETQYF. CDR3 nucleotides: TGTGCCAGCAGCTTCAACACAGCCCAAGAGACCCAGTACTTC.

The chain uses TRBV18 and TRBJ2-3; 10 bases are shared with TRBD2. This CDR3 has 15 amino acids. Germline assignment: CDR1 KGHSH and CDR2 LQKENI. With 5 bases clipped from V and 4 bases from J, the junction kept 6 bases outside the gene matches. CDR3 in amino acids: CASSTLAGVADTQYF. The CDR3 nucleotides are TGTGCCAGCTCAACTCTAGCGGGAGTCGCAGATACGCAGTATTTT.

The chain has TRBV6-5 and TRBJ2-5; 7 bases line up with TRBD2. V dropped 0 bases and J dropped 5; count of bases not matched to a gene: 3. The CDR3 is 14 residues long. Germline assignment: CDR1 MNHEY and CDR2 SVGAGI. CDR3 amino acids: CASSYSSGRETQYF. The DNA of the CDR3 is TGTGCCAGCAGTTACTCTAGCGGGCGGGAGACCCAGTACTTC.

This chain joins TRBV19 and TRBJ2-7; TRBD1 matches 9 bases. Losses at the gene ends were 3 bases for V and 7 bases for J; bases not matched to a gene: 10. In germline, CDR1 is LNHDA, CDR2 SQIVND (reference sequence). This CDR3 comprises 15 residues. Here the CDR3 reads CASSMGDRVLGEQYF. CDR3 coding DNA: TGTGCCAGTAGTATGGGGGACAGGGTTCTGGGTGAGCAGTACTTC. The complete variable domain, with remaining parts taken from reference TRBV19 and TRBJ2-7, reads DGGITQSPKYLFRKEGQNVTLSCEQNLNHDAMYWYRQDPGQGLRLIYYSQIVNDFQKGDIAEGYSVSREKKESFPLTVTSAQKNPTAFYLCASSMGDRVLGEQYFGPGTRLTVT.

V gene TRBV28 combines with J gene TRBJ2-1, with TRBD2 matching over 8 bases. With V trimmed by 5 bases and J by 8 bases, 5 bases remained unmatched. The CDR3 runs 13 residues. Germline V gene data show CDR1 as MDHEN and CDR2 as SYDVKM. CDR3 sequence: CASSPSGSYEQFF. CDR3 DNA: TGTGCCAGCAGTCCAAGCGGGAGCTATGAGCAGTTCTTC. The full variable domain, its missing parts supplied by reference TRBV28 and TRBJ2-1, is DVKVTQSSRYLVKRTGEKVFLECVQDMDHENMFWYRQDPGLGLRLIYFSYDVKMKEKGDIPEGYSVSREKKERFSLILESASTNQTSMYLCASSPSGSYEQFFGPGTRLTVL.

CDR3 nucleotides: TGTGCCAGCAGGGGGAATCAGGGGGGAGGTGAAAAACTGTTTTTT. Encoded protein: CASRGNQGGGEKLFF. V usage is TRBV7-2 and J usage is TRBJ1-4, with TRBD1 matching over 7 bases. This CDR3 spans 15 amino acids. The junction had 11 bases not matched to a gene; V was cut back by 6 bases and J by 7 bases. Germline CDR1 SGHTA, CDR2 FQGNSA.

This rearrangement joins TRBV5-1 to TRBJ1-1; D is possibly TRBD1 (6 bases). The germline V and J ends were trimmed by 7 bases and 8 bases, with 21 bases remaining between them. The CDR3 spans 14 residues. Germline lookup yields CDR1 SGHRS and CDR2 YFSETQ. CDR3 region: CASFPVEDSREAFF. In nucleotides, the CDR3 is TGCGCCAGCTTCCCCGTCGAGGACAGCCGAGAAGCTTTCTTT.

Comment on this clone: At one end, the junction sequence differs from germline, possibly due to a read error. The chain combines TRBV7-9 with TRBJ2-3; a weak D match, TRBD2 (6 bases). From germline, CDR1 is SEHNR and CDR2 FQNEAQ (reference sequence). The CDR3 covers 16 residues. The CDR3 region is CASSLDRDSFTDTQYF. CDR3 nucleotide sequence: TGTGCCAGCAGTTTAGACCGGGACTCCTTCACAGATACGCAGTATTTT.

The rearrangement joins TRBV7-2 to TRBJ1-5, with D tentatively TRBD1 (5 bases). Germline V gives CDR1 SGHTA, CDR2 FQGNSA. The CDR3 extends over 12 amino acids. The ends were cut back, 5 bases at V and 6 bases at J, with 8 bases in the middle. The CDR3 protein is CASSPRGQPQHF. The CDR3 coding sequence is TGTGCCAGCAGCCCTAGGGGTCAGCCCCAGCATTTT.

In its sample, this clone was seen a few times. The rearrangement uses TRBV7-9 and TRBJ2-7, with 7 bases matching TRBD2. Germline V CDR1 and CDR2: SEHNR, FQNEAQ (reference sequence). V trimming: 3 bases; J trimming: 5 bases; junction bases outside the gene matches: 10. CDR3 size: 15 residues. The CDR3 loop reads CASSLGGTLGNEQYF. CDR3 nucleotides: TGTGCCAGCAGCTTGGGAGGGACCCTCGGAAACGAGCAGTACTTC.

This clone was seen once. V and J are TRBV19 and TRBJ2-6; 8 positions agree with TRBD1. Unmatched junction bases numbered 5, after V lost 4 bases and J lost 0 bases. Germline V gene sequence: CDR1 LNHDA, CDR2 SQIVND (reference sequence). The length of the CDR3 is 17 residues. The CDR3 nucleotides are TGTGCCAGTAGTAGGGACAGGTTTTTCTCTGGGGCCAACGTCCTGACTTTC. It is translated as CASSRDRFFSGANVLTF.